This TCR beta chain was recovered during a study of T cell responses to AZD1222 COVID-19 vaccine. This CDR3 region has 12 residues. V shed 9 bases and J 9 bases; nucleotides not matched to a gene: 8. Germline CDR1 and CDR2: LNHDA and SQIVND (reference sequence). Overall study results and limits: Of spike-specific TCRs, nearly half reportedly target regions left unmutated in variants.

The protocol was immunoSEQ multiplex PCR, while the TCRdb copy is restricted to in-frame clones and leaves out a portion. The data show approximately 99,000 clones, about 86% seen once. This clone occurred a few times. Its matching antigen is unknown. V is TRBV19 and J is TRBJ2-1; 7 bases are a match to TRBD1. The specimen was peripheral blood, collected on day 0 of AZD1222 vaccination. This receptor was taken from an adult in good health. For the CDR3, the DNA is TGTGCCAGCTCCGACAGGGCCACTGAGCAGTTCTTC. Its protein product is CASSDRATEQFF.